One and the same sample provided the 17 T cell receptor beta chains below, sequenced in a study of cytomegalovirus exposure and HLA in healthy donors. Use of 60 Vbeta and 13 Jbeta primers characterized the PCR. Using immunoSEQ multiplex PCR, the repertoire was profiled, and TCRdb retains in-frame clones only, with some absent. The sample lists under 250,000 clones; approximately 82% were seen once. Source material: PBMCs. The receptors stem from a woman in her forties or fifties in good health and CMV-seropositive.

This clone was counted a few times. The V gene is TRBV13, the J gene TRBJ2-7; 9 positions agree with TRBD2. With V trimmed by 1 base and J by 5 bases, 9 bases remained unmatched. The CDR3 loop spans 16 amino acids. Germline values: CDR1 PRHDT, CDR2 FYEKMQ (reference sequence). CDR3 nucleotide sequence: TGTGCCAGCAGCTTAGCTAGCGGGGTCATTCAAGACGAGCAGTACTTC. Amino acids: CASSLASGVIQDEQYF.

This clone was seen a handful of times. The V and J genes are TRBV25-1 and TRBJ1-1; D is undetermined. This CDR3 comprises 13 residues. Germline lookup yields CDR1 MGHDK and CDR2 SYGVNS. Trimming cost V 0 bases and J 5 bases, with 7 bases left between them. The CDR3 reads CASSEYITTEAFF. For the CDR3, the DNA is TGTGCCAGCAGTGAATATATCACAACTGAAGCTTTCTTT. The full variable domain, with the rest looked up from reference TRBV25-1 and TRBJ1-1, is EADIYQTPRYLVIGTGKKITLECSQTMGHDKMYWYQQDPGMELHLIHYSYGVNSTEKGDLSSESTVSRIRTEHFPLTLESARPSHTSQYLCASSEYITTEAFFGQGTRLTVV.

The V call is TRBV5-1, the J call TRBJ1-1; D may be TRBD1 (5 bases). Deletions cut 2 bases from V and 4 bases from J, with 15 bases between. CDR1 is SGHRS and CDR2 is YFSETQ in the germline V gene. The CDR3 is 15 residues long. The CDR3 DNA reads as TGCGCCAGCAGCTTAAAGACAGCTGAAGGCACTGAAGCTTTCTTT. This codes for CASSLKTAEGTEAFF.

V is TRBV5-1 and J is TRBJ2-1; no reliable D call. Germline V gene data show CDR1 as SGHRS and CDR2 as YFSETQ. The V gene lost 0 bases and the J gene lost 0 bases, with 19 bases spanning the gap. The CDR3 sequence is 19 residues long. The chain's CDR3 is CASSLDPSSGRHSYNEQFF. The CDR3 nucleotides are TGCGCCAGCAGCTTGGATCCAAGTTCTGGCAGGCACTCCTACAATGAGCAGTTCTTC.

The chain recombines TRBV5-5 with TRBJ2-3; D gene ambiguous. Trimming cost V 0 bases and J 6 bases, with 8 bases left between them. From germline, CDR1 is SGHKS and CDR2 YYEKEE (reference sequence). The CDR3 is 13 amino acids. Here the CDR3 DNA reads TGTGCCAGCAGCTTGGATGCAGTGGATACGCAGTATTTT. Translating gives CASSLDAVDTQYF.

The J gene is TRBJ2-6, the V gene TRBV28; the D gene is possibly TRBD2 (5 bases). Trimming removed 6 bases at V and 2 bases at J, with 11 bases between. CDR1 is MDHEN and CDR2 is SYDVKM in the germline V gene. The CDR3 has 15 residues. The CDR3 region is CASREARAGANVLTF. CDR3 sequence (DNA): TGTGCCAGCAGAGAGGCGAGGGCTGGGGCCAACGTCCTGACTTTC.

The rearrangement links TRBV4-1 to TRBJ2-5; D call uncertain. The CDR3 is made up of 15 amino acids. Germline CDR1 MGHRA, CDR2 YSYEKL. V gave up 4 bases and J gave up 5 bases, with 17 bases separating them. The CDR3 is CASSPGNEVWETQYF. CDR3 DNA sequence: TGCGCCAGCAGCCCCGGCAATGAGGTGTGGGAGACCCAGTACTTC.

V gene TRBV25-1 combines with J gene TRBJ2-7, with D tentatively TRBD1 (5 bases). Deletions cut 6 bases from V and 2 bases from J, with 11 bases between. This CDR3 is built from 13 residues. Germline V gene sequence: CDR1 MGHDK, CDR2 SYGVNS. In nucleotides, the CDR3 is TGTGCCAGCAGGGCAACAGGCGCCTACGAGCAGTACTTC. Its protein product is CASRATGAYEQYF.

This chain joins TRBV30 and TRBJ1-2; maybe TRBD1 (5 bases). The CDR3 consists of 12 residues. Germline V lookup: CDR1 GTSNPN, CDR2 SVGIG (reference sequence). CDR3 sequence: CAFSPGSYGYTF. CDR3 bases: TGTGCTTTTTCTCCAGGGTCCTATGGCTACACCTTC. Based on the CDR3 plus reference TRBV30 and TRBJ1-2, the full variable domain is SQTIHQWPATLVQPVGSPLSLECTVEGTSNPNLYWYRQAAGRGLQLLFYSVGIGQISSEVPQNLSASRPQDRQFILSSKKLLLSDSGFYLCAFSPGSYGYTFGSGTRLTVV.

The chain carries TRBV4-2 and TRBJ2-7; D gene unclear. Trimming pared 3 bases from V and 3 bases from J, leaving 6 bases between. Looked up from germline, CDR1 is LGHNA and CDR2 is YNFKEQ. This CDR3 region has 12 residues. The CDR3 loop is CASSHPGYEQYF. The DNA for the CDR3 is TGTGCCAGCAGCCATCCGGGCTACGAGCAGTACTTC.

The CDR3 spells CASRPTGGGSNEQFF. Here the CDR3 DNA reads TGCGCCAGCAGACCGACAGGGGGCGGGAGCAATGAGCAGTTCTTC. The V gene is TRBV5-1, the J gene TRBJ2-1, with TRBD1 identical over 10 bases. The V segment lost 5 bases and the J segment 6 bases; nucleotides outside the gene matches: 8. CDR1 is SGHRS and CDR2 is YFSETQ in the germline V gene. There are 15 residues in the CDR3.

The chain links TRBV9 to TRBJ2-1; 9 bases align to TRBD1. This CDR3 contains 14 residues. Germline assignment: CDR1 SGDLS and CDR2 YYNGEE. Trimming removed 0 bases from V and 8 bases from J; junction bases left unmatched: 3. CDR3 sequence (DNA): TGTGCCAGCAGCGTAGGGACAGGGGTGGATGAGCAGTTCTTC. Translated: CASSVGTGVDEQFF.

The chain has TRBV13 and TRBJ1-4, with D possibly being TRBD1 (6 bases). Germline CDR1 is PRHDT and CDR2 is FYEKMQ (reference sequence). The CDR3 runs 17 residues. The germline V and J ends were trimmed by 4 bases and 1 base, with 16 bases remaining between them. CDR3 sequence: CASSSPSTGQTNEKLFF. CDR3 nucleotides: TGTGCCAGCAGCTCGCCCTCGACAGGCCAAACTAATGAAAAACTGTTTTTT.

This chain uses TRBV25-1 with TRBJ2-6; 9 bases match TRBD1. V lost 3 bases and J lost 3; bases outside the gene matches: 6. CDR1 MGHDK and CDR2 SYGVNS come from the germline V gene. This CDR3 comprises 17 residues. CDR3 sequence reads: CASSDLQGAGGANVLTF. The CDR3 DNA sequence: TGTGCCAGCAGTGACCTACAGGGGGCGGGTGGGGCCAACGTCCTGACTTTC.

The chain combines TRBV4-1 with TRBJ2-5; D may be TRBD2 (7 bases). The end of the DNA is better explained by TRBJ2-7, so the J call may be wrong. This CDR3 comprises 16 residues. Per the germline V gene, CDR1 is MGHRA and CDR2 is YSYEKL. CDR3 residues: CASSQDRGAGSYEQYF. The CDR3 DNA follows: TGCGCCAGCAGCCAAGATCGGGGGGCAGGTAGCTACGAGCAGTACTTC.

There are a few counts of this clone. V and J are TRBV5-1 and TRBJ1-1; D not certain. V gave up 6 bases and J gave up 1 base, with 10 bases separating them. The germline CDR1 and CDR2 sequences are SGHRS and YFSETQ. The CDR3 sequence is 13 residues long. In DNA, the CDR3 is TGCGCCAGCACCAATACGGGGAACACTGAAGCTTTCTTT. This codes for CASTNTGNTEAFF. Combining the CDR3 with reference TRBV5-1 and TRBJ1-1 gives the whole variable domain KAGVTQTPRYLIKTRGQQVTLSCSPISGHRSVSWYQQTPGQGLQFLFEYFSETQRNKGNFPGRFSGRQFSNSRSEMNVSTLELGDSALYLCASTNTGNTEAFFGQGTRLTVV.

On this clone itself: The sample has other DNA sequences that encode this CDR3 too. CDR3 sequence (DNA): TGTGCCAGCAGTCCCGACAGGGACTATGGCTACACCTTC. Amino acid sequence: CASSPDRDYGYTF. This rearrangement joins TRBV2 to TRBJ1-2; 7 bases map to TRBD1. J lost 3 bases, V lost 5 bases, and 3 bases had no gene match. The CDR3 is 13 amino acids. Germline CDR1 SNHLY, CDR2 FYNNEI.